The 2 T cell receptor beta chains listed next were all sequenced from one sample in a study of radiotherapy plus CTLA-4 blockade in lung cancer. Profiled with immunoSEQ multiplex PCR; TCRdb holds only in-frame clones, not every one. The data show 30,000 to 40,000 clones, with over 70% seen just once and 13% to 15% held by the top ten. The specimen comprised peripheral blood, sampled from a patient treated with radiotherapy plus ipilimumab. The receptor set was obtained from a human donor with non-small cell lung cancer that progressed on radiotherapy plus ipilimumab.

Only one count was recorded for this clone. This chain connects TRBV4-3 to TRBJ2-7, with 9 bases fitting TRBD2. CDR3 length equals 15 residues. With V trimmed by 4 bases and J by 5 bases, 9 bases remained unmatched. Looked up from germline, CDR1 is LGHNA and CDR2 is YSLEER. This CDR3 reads CASSPEWASGDEQYF. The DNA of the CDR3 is TGCGCCAGCAGCCCCGAATGGGCTAGCGGGGACGAGCAGTACTTC.

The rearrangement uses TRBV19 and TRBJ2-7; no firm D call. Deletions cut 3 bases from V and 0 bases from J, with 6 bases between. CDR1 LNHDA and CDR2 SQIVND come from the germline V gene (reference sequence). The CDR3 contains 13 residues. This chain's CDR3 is CASSIQISYEQYF. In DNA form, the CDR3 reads TGTGCCAGTAGTATCCAAATCTCCTACGAGCAGTACTTC.